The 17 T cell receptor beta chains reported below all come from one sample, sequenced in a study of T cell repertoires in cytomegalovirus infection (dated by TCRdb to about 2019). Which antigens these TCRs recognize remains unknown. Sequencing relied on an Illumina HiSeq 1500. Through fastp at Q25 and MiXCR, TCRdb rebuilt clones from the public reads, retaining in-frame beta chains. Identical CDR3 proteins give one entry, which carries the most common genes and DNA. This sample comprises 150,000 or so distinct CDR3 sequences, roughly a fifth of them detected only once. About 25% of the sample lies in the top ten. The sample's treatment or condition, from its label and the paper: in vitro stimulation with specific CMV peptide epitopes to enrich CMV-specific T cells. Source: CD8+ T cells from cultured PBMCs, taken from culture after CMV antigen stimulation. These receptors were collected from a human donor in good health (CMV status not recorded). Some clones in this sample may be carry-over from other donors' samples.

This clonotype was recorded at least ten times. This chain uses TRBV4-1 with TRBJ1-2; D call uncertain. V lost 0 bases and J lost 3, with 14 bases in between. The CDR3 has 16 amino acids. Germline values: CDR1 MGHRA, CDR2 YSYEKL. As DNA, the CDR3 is TGCGCCAGCAGCCAAGACGGTGGGAGGTACGACTATGGCTACACCTTC. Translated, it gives CASSQDGGRYDYGYTF.

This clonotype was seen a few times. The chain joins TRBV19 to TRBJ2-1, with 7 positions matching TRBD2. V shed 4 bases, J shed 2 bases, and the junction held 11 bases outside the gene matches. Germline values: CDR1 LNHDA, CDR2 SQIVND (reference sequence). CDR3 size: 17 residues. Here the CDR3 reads CASSKVPTGRPYNEQFF. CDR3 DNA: TGTGCCAGTAGTAAGGTACCTACCGGGAGGCCCTACAATGAGCAGTTCTTC.

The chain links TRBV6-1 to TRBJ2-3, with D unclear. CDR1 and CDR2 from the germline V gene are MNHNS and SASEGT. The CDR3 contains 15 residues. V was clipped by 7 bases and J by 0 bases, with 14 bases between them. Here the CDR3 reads CASIGLAYSTDTQYF. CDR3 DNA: TGTGCCAGCATAGGGCTGGCGTATAGCACAGATACGCAGTATTTT.

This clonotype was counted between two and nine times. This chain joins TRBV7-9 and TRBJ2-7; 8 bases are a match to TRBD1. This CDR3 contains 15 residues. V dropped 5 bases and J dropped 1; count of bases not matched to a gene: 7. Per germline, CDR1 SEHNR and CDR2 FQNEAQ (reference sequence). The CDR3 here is CASSLTWDRSYEQYF. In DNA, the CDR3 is TGTGCCAGCAGCCTAACGTGGGACAGGTCCTACGAGCAGTACTTC.

CDR3 sequence (DNA): TGTGCCAGCAGCTCCACCATCTCGACAGAGTATGTCAATGAGCAGTTCTTC. Amino acids: CASSSTISTEYVNEQFF. The rearrangement uses TRBV7-8 and TRBJ2-1, with D tentatively TRBD1 (5 bases). CDR3 length equals 17 residues. Germline CDR1 reads SGHVS; CDR2 reads FQNEAQ. Trimming removed 4 bases from V and 6 bases from J, with 22 bases in between.

The CDR3 coding sequence is TGTGCCAGCAGCTTAGAAGGCGAAGGGGTGACTGAAGCTTTCTTT. This encodes CASSLEGEGVTEAFF. The rearrangement joins TRBV7-9 to TRBJ1-1; D may be TRBD1 (5 bases). Germline V gene sequence: CDR1 SEHNR, CDR2 FQNEAQ (reference sequence). The V end lost 1 base, the J end lost 5 bases, and 14 bases lay between the germline ends. The CDR3 extends over 15 amino acids.

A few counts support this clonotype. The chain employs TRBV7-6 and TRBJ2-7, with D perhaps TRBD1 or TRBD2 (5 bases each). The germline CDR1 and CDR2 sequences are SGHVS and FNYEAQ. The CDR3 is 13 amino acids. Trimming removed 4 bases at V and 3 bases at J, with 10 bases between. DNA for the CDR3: TGTGCCAGCAGCTCGGGACCGGACTACGAGCAGTACTTC. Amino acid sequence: CASSSGPDYEQYF.

CDR3 loop: CASSLPTSGQLRYGYTF. The CDR3 nucleotides are TGTGCCAGCAGCTTACCGACTAGCGGACAGCTCCGATATGGCTACACCTTC. The J gene is TRBJ1-2, the V gene TRBV7-2; TRBD1 is a possible D gene (6 bases). CDR3 length equals 17 residues. CDR1 is SGHTA, CDR2 FQGNSA, per germline. Trimming took off 2 bases at V and 5 bases at J, with 21 bases between the two ends.

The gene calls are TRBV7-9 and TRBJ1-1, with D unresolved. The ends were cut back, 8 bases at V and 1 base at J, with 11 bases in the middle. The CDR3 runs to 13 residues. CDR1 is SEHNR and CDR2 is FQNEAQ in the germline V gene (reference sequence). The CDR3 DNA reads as TGTGCCAGCCTCGAACTTCCGAACACTGAAGCTTTCTTT. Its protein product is CASLELPNTEAFF.

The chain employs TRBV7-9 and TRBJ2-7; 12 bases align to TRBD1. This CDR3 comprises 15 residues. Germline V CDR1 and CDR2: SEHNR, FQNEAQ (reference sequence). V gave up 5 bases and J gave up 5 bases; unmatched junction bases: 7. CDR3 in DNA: TGTGCCAGCAGCCCATGGGACAGGGGGCGCGACGAGCAGTACTTC. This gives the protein CASSPWDRGRDEQYF.

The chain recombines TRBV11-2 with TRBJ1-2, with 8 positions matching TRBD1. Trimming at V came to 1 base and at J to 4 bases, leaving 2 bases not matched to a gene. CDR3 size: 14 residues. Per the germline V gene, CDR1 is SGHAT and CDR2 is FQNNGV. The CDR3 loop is CASSLAGGSYGYTF. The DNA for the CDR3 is TGTGCCAGCAGCTTAGCAGGGGGCAGCTATGGCTACACCTTC.

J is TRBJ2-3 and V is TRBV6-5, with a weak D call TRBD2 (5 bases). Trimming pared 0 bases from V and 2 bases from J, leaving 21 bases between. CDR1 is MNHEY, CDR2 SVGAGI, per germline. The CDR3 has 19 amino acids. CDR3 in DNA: TGTGCCAGCAGTTACTCACCTAGAGGACTGCAACGATCCACAGATACGCAGTATTTT. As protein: CASSYSPRGLQRSTDTQYF.

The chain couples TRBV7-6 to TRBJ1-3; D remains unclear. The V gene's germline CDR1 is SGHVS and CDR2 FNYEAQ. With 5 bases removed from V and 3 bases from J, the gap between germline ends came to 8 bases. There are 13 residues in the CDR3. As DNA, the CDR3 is TGTGCCAGCAGCCAGAGTTTTGGAAACACCATATATTTT. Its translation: CASSQSFGNTIYF. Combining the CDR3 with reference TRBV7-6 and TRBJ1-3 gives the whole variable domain GAGVSQSPRYKVTKRGQDVALRCDPISGHVSLYWYRQALGQGPEFLTYFNYEAQQDKSGLPNDRFSAERPEGSISTLTIQRTEQRDSAMYRCASSQSFGNTIYFGEGSWLTVV.

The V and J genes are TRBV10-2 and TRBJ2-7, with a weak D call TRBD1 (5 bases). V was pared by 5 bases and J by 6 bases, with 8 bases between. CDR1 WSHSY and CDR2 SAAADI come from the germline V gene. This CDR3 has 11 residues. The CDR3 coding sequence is TGCGCCAGCAGTCAGGGTGGCGAGCAGTACTTC. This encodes CASSQGGEQYF.

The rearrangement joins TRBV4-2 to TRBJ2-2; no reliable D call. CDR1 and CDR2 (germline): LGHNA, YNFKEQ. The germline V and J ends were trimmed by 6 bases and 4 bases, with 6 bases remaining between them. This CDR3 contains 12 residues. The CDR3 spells CASRPPTGELFF. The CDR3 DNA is TGTGCCAGCAGGCCCCCCACCGGGGAGCTGTTTTTT.

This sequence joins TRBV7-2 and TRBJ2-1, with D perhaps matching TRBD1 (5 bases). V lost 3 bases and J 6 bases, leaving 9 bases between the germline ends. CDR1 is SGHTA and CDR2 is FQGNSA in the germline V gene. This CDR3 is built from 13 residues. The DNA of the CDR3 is TGTGCCAGCAGCTTTGAAAGGGGCAATGAGCAGTTCTTC. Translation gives CASSFERGNEQFF.

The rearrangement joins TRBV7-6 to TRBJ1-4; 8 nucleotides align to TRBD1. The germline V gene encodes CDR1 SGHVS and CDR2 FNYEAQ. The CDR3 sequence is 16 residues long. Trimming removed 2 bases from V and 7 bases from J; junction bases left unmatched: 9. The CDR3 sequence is CASSLIIQGAGEKLFF. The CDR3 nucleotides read TGTGCCAGCAGCTTAATCATCCAGGGGGCGGGTGAAAAACTGTTTTTT.